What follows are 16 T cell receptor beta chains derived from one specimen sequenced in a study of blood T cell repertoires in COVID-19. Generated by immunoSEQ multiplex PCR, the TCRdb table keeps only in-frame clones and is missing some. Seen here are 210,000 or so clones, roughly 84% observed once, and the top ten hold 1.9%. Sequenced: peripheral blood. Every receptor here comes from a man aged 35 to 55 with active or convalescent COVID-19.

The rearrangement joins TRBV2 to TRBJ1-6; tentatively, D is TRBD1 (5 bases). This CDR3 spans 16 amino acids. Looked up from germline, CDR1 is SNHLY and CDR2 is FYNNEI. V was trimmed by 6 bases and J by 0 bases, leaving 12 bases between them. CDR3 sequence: CASRGGKNSYNSPLHF. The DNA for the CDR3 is TGTGCCAGCAGGGGGGGAAAAAACTCCTATAATTCACCCCTCCACTTT. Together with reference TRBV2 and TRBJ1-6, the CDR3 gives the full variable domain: EPEVTQTPSHQVTQMGQEVILRCVPISNHLYFYWYRQILGQKVEFLVSFYNNEISEKSEIFDDQFSVERPDGSNFTLKIRSTKLEDSAMYFCASRGGKNSYNSPLHFGNGTRLTVT.

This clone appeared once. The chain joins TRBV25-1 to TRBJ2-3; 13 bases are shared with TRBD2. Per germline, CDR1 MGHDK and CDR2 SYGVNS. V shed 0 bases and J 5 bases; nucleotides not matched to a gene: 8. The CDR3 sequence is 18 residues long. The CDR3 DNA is TGTGCCAGCAGTGAATATGTACTAGCGGGGGGGCATGGAGATACGCAGTATTTT. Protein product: CASSEYVLAGGHGDTQYF.

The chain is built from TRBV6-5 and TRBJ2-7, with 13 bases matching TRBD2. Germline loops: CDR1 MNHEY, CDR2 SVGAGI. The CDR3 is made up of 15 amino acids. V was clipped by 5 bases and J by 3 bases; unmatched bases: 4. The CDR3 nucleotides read TGTGCCAGCAGTCCCGGACTAGCGGGAGACTACGAGCAGTACTTC. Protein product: CASSPGLAGDYEQYF.

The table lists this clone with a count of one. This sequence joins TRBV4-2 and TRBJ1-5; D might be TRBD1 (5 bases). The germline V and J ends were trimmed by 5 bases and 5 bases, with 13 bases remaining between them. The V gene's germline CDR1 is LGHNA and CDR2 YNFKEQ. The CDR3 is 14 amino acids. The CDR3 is CASSDWGEDQPQHF. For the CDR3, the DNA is TGTGCCAGCAGCGACTGGGGGGAGGATCAGCCCCAGCATTTT.

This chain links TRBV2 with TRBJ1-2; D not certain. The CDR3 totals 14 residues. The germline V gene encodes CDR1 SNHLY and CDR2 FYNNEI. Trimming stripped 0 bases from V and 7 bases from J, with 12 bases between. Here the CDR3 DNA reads TGTGCCAGCAGTGAAGCGCGGGGAACGCGTGGCTACACCTTC. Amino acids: CASSEARGTRGYTF.

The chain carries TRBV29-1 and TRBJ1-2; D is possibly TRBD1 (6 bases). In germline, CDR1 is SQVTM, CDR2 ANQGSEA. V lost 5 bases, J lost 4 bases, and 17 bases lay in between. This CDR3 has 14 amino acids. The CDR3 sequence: CSVLPDSIAYGYTF. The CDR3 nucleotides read TGCAGCGTTCTACCGGACAGCATCGCCTATGGCTACACCTTC.

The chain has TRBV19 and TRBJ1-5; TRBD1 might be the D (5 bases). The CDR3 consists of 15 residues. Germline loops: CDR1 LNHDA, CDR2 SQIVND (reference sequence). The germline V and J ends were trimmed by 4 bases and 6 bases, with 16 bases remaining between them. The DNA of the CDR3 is TGTGCCAGTAGTAAAATCCAGGGCGGGAGTCAGCCCCAGCATTTT. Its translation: CASSKIQGGSQPQHF.

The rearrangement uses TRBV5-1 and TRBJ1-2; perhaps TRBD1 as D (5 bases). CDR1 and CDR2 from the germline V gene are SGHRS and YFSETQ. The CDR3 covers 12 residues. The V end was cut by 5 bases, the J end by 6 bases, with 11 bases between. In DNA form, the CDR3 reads TGCGCCAGCAGTGGCAGGGTAGATGGCTACACCTTC. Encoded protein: CASSGRVDGYTF.

The CDR3 loop is CSVEGRRDGWEYNEQFF. CDR3 nucleotides: TGCAGCGTTGAAGGAAGGCGGGACGGCTGGGAGTACAATGAGCAGTTCTTC. The V and J genes are TRBV29-1 and TRBJ2-1; TRBD2 is a possible D gene (6 bases). Looked up from germline, CDR1 is SQVTM and CDR2 is ANQGSEA. The CDR3 contains 17 residues. V lost 1 base to trimming and J lost 4 bases, with 20 bases between them.

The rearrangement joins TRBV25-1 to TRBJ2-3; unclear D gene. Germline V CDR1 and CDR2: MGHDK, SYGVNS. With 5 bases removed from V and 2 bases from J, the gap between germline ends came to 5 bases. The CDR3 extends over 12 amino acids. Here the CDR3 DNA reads TGTGCCAGCAGTTCTTCCACAGATACGCAGTATTTT. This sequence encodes CASSSSTDTQYF.

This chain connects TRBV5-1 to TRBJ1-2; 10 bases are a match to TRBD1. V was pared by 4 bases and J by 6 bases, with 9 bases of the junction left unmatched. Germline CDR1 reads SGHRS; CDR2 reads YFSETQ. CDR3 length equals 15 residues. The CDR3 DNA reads TGCGCCAGCAGCCCCCAAGGACAGGGGGTAGATGGCTACACCTTC. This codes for CASSPQGQGVDGYTF.

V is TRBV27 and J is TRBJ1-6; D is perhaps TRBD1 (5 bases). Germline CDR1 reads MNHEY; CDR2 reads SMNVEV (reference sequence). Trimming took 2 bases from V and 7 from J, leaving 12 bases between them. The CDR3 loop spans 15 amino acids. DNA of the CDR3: TGTGCCAGCAGTTTAAGGGCAGGGTTCAATTCACCCCTCCACTTT. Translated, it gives CASSLRAGFNSPLHF.

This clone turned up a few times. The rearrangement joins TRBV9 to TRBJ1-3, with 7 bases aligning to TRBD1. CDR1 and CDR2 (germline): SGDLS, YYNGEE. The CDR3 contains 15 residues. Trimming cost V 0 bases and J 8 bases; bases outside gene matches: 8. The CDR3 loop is CASSVEDRFVDTIYF. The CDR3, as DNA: TGTGCCAGCAGCGTAGAGGACAGGTTTGTGGACACCATATATTTT.

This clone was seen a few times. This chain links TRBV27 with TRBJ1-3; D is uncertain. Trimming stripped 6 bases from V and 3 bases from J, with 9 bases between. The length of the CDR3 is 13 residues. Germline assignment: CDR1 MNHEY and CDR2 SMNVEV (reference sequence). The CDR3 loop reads CASSLEGGNTIYF. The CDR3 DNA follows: TGTGCCAGCAGCTTGGAGGGTGGAAACACCATATATTTT.

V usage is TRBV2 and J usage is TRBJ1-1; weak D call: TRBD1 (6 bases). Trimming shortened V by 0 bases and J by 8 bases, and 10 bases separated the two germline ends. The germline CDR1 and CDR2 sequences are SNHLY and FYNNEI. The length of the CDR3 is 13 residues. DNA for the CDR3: TGTGCCAGCAGTGAAGCGCGGGGGCCAGAAGCTTTCTTT. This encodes CASSEARGPEAFF.

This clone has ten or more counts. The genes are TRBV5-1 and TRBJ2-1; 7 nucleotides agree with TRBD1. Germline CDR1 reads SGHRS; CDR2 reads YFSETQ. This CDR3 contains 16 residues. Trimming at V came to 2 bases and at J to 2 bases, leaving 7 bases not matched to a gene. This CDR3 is CASSFVQGSTYNEQFF. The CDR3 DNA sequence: TGCGCCAGCAGCTTCGTACAGGGGTCAACCTACAATGAGCAGTTCTTC. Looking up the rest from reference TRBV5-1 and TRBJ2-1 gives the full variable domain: KAGVTQTPRYLIKTRGQQVTLSCSPISGHRSVSWYQQTPGQGLQFLFEYFSETQRNKGNFPGRFSGRQFSNSRSEMNVSTLELGDSALYLCASSFVQGSTYNEQFFGPGTRLTVL.